The rows below give T cell receptor beta chains drawn from one sample of a study of OX40 agonist ivuxolimab in advanced cancers. Assay: immunoSEQ multiplex PCR; the TCRdb copy retains only in-frame clones and omits some. The sample lists about 73,000 clones, approximately 90% occurring once. Sample: CD4+ or CD8+ T cells sorted from blood, taken in a trial of the OX40 agonist ivuxolimab. The source of these receptors is an adult with an advanced solid tumor such as melanoma, head and neck, liver or kidney cancer. Both conserved end residues are part of each CDR3. D genes are given only for firm matches. Expanded clones get a size class; other rows say once, few or many, or leave the size out.

TRBD2	TRBV5-1	18	TRBJ2-7	-	CASSWGGLAERISYEQYF	TGCGCCAGCAGCTGGGGGGGACTAGCGGAAAGAATCTCCTACGAGCAGTACTTC
-	TRBV2	14	TRBJ2-5	-	CASTGPSGQETQYF	TGTGCCAGCACCGGCCCCAGCGGCCAAGAGACCCAGTACTTC
TRBD2	TRBV27	12	TRBJ2-1	once	CASSSTSGRKFF	TGTGCCAGCAGTAGCACTAGCGGGAGGAAGTTCTTC
TRBD1	TRBV2	12	TRBJ1-4	-	CASKGGAGKLFF	TGTGCCAGCAAAGGGGGCGCTGGAAAACTGTTTTTT
TRBD2	TRBV7-7	16	TRBJ2-1	-	CASSPGTSGMGDEQFF	TGTGCTAGCAGCCCTGGGACTAGCGGGATGGGAGATGAGCAGTTCTTC
-	TRBV7-3	14	TRBJ2-5	-	CASSLDGSGETQYF	TGTGCCAGCAGCTTAGACGGGTCAGGGGAGACCCAGTACTTC
-	TRBV11-2	14	TRBJ1-4	-	CASSLMGWNEKLFF	TGTGCCAGCAGCTTAATGGGGTGGAATGAAAAACTGTTTTTT
-	TRBV18	14	TRBJ1-1	few	CASSPQPGNTEAFF	TGTGCCAGCTCACCACAGCCTGGGAACACTGAAGCTTTCTTT
TRBD1	TRBV19	16	TRBJ2-7	once	CASSMGAGDRSYEQYF	TGTGCCAGTAGTATGGGGGCTGGGGACAGGAGCTACGAGCAGTACTTC
-	TRBV4-1	18	TRBJ2-1	-	CASSQALASRSYYNEQFF	TGCGCCAGCAGCCAAGCGTTGGCGAGCAGGAGTTATTACAATGAGCAGTTCTTC
TRBD1	TRBV11-3	20	TRBJ2-4	-	CASSLGSGTGGTGAKNIQYF	TGTGCCAGCAGCTTAGGTTCGGGGACAGGGGGCACGGGAGCCAAAAACATTCAGTACTTC
TRBD1	TRBV6-6	13	TRBJ1-1	-	CASSWTGNTEAFF	TGTGCCAGCAGTTGGACAGGGAACACTGAAGCTTTCTTT
TRBD1	TRBV5-1	14	TRBJ1-1	-	CASSVQGADTEAFF	TGCGCCAGCAGCGTACAGGGGGCTGACACTGAAGCTTTCTTT